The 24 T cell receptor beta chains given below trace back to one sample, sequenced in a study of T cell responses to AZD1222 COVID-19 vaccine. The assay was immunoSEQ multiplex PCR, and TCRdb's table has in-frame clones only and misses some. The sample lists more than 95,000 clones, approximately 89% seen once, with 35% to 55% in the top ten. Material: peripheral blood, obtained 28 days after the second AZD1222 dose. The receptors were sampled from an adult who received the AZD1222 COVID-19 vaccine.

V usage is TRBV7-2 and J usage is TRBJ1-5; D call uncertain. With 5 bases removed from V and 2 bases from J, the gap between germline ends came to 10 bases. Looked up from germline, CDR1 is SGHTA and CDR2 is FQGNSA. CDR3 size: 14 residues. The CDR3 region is CASSPGGGNQPQHF. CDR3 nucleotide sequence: TGTGCCAGCAGCCCGGGTGGGGGCAATCAGCCCCAGCATTTT.

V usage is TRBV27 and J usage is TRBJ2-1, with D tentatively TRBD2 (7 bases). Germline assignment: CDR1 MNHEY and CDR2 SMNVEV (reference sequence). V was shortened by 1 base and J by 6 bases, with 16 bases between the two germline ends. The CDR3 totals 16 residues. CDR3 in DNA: TGTGCCAGCAGTTTATTAGGGGGGGCGCAGGGCAATGAGCAGTTCTTC. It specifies CASSLLGGAQGNEQFF.

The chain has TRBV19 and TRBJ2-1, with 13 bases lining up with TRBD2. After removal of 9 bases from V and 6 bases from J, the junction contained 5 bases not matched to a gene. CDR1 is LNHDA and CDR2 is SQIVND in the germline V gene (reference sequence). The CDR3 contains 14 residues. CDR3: CASQGTSGINEQFF. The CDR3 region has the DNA TGTGCCAGCCAGGGGACTAGCGGGATCAATGAGCAGTTCTTC.

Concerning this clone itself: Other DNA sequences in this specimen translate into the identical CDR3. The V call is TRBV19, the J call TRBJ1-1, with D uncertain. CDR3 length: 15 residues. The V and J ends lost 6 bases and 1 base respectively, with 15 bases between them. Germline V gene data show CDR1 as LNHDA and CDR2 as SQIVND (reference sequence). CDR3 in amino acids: CASSRAGGANTEAFF. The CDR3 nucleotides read TGTGCCAGTAGCAGAGCTGGAGGAGCGAACACTGAAGCTTTCTTT.

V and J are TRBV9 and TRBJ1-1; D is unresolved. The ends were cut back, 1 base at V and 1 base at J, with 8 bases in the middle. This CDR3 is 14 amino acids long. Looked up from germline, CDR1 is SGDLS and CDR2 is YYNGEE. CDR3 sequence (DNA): TGTGCCAGCAGCGTATCCTATGGGAACACTGAAGCTTTCTTT. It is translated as CASSVSYGNTEAFF.

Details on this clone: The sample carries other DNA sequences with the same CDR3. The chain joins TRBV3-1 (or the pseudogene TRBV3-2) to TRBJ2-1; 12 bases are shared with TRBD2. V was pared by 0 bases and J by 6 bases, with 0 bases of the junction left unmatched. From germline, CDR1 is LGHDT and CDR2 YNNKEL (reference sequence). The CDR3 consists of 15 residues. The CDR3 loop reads CASSQELAGGNEQFF. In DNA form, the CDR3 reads TGTGCCAGCAGCCAAGAACTAGCGGGAGGCAATGAGCAGTTCTTC.

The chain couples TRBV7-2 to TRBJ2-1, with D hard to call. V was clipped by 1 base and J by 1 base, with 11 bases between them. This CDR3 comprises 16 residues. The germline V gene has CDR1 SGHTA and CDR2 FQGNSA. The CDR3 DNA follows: TGTGCCAGCAGCTTAGGAGGTCGGCCTTCCTACAATGAGCAGTTCTTC. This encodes CASSLGGRPSYNEQFF.

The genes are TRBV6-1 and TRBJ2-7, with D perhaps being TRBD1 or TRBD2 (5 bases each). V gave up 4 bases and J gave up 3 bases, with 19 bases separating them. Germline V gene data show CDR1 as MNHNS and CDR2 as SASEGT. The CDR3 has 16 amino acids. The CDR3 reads CASSGTAGTLSYEQYF. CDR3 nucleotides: TGTGCCAGCAGTGGAACCGCCGGGACCCTAAGCTACGAGCAGTACTTC.

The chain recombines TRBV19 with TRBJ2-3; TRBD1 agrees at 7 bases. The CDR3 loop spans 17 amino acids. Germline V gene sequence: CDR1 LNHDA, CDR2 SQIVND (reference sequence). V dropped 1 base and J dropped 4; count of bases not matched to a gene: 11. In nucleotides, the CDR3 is TGTGCCAGTAGTATAGTCGTAACAGGGGCTGGCCCAGATACGCAGTATTTT. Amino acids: CASSIVVTGAGPDTQYF. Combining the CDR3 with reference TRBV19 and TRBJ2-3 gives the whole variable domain DGGITQSPKYLFRKEGQNVTLSCEQNLNHDAMYWYRQDPGQGLRLIYYSQIVNDFQKGDIAEGYSVSREKKESFPLTVTSAQKNPTAFYLCASSIVVTGAGPDTQYFGPGTRLTVL.

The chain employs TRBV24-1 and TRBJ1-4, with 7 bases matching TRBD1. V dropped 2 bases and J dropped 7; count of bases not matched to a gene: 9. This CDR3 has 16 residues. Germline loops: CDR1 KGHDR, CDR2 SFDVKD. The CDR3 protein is CATSDSRQGGSEKLFF. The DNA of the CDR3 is TGTGCCACCAGTGATTCCCGACAGGGTGGGAGTGAAAAACTGTTTTTT.

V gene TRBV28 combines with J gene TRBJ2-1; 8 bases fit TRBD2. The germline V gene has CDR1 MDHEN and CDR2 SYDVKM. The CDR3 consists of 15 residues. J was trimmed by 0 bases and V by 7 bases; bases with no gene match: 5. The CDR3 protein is CASTFGTSSYNEQFF. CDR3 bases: TGTGCCAGCACCTTCGGGACTAGCTCCTACAATGAGCAGTTCTTC.

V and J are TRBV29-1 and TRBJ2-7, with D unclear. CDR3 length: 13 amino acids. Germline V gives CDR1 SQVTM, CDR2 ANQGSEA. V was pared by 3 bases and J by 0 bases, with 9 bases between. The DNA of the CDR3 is TGCAGCGTTGAGACAACCAGCTCCTACGAGCAGTACTTC. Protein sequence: CSVETTSSYEQYF.

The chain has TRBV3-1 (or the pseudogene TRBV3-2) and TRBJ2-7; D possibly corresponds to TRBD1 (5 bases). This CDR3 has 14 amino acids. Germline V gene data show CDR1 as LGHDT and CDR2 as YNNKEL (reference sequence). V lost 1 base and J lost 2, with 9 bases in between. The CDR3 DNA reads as TGTGCCAGCAGCCAAGTCGACAGCACCTACGAGCAGTACTTC. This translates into CASSQVDSTYEQYF.

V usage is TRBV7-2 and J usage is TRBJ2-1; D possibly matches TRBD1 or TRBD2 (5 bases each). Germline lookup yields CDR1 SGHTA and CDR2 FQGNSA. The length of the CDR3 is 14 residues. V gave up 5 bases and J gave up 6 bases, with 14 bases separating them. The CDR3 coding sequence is TGTGCCAGCAGCATGGGACCCCCGGCCAATGAGCAGTTCTTC. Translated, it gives CASSMGPPANEQFF.

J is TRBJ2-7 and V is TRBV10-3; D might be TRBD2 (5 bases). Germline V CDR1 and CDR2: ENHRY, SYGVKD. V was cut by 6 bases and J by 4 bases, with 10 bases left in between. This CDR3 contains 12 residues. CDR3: CAIRGSGYEQYF. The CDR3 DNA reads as TGTGCCATCAGGGGCAGCGGATACGAGCAGTACTTC.

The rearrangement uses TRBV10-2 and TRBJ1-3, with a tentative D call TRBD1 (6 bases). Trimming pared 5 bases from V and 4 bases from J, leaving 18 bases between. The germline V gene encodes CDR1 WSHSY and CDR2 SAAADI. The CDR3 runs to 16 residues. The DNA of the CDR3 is TGCGCCAGCAGTTTCAATCCACAGGGACCCGGAAACACCATATATTTT. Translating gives CASSFNPQGPGNTIYF.

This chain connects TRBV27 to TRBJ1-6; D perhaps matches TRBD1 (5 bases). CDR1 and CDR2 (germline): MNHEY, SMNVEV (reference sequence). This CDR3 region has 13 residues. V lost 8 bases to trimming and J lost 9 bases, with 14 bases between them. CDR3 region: CASQTGRGSPLHF. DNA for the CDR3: TGTGCCAGCCAAACCGGGAGGGGTTCACCCCTCCACTTT.

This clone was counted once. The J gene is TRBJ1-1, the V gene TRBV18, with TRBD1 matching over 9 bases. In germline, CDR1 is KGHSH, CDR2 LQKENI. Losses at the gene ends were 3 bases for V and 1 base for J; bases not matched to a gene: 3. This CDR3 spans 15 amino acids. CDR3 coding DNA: TGTGCCAGCTCACCTGGACAGGGGCGGAACACTGAAGCTTTCTTT. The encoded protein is CASSPGQGRNTEAFF.

The CDR3 region is CASSDHFSTDTQYF. The DNA of the CDR3 is TGTGCCAGCAGTGATCATTTTAGCACAGATACGCAGTATTTT. The V gene is TRBV6-4, the J gene TRBJ2-3; no clear D. The V and J ends lost 3 bases and 0 bases respectively, with 7 bases between them. The length of the CDR3 is 14 residues. The V gene's germline CDR1 is MRHNA and CDR2 SNTAGT.

The CDR3 bases are TGCAGTGCTATTAGGGGGGGCTACACCTTC. Amino acid sequence: CSAIRGGYTF. The chain employs TRBV20-1 and TRBJ1-2; TRBD1 might be the D (6 bases). This CDR3 comprises 10 residues. CDR1 DFQATT and CDR2 SNEGSKA come from the germline V gene (reference sequence). Trimming pared 4 bases from V and 8 bases from J, leaving 8 bases between.

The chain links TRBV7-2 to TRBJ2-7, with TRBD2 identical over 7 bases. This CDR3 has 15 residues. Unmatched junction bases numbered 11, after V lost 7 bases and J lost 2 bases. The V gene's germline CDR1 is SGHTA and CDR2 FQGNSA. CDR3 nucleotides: TGTGCCAGCACCAAAGGACTAGTTCCAACCTACGAGCAGTACTTC. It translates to CASTKGLVPTYEQYF.

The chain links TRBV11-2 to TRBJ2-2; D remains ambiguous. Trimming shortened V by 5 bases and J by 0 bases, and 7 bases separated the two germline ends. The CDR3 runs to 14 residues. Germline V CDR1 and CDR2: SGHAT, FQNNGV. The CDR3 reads CASSRDANTGELFF. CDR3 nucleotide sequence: TGTGCCAGCAGCCGTGACGCGAACACCGGGGAGCTGTTTTTT.

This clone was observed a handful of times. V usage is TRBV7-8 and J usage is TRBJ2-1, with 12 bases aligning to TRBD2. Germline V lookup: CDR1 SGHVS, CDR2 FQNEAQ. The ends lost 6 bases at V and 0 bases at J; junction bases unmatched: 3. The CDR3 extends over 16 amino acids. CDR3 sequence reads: CASSTSGGSSYNEQFF. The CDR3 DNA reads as TGTGCCAGCAGTACTAGCGGGGGGAGCTCCTACAATGAGCAGTTCTTC.

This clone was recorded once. Here the CDR3 reads CSVETADSGNTIYF. CDR3 in DNA: TGCAGCGTGGAAACAGCAGACTCTGGAAACACCATATATTTT. The chain employs TRBV29-1 and TRBJ1-3; D gene uncertain. Germline V lookup: CDR1 SQVTM, CDR2 ANQGSEA. V was pared by 6 bases and J by 0 bases, with 12 bases between. This CDR3 has 14 residues.